The clone carrying this T cell receptor beta chain was seen once. Its antigen is currently unknown. The ends were cut back, 2 bases at V and 5 bases at J, with 9 bases in the middle. From germline, CDR1 is SEHNR and CDR2 FQNEAQ (reference sequence). The CDR3 runs to 14 residues. This specimen comes from a study of immune evolution from preneoplasia to lung adenocarcinoma. Study-level results: Normal lung had the highest top T cell clone frequencies.

The data were produced by immunoSEQ multiplex PCR, yet TCRdb's version contains in-frame clones alone and is incomplete. This table has about 9,400 clones, 90% appearing once. The chain links TRBV7-9 to TRBJ1-4; D unresolved. The material sequenced was FFPE invasive lung adenocarcinoma tissue. This clonotype originated in an older person with invasive lung adenocarcinoma. In nucleotides, the CDR3 is TGTGCCAGCAGCTTAAGACGGACCAATGAAAAACTGTTTTTT. Its protein product is CASSLRRTNEKLFF.